The sequence of this TCR beta chain was determined in a study of T-cell reconstitution after alpha-beta-depleted transplantation in children. This sample's TCRbeta library carried unique molecular identifier barcodes. TCRdb independently ran MiXCR on the PCR reads; one entry per CDR3 protein. The sample has a few hundred thousand distinct CDR3 sequences; approximately 10% are singletons. The CDR3 consists of 15 residues. The trim removed 2 bases at V and 10 bases at J, leaving 10 bases unmatched. Germline loops: CDR1 SGHTA, CDR2 FQGTGA. This clonotype was found a few times. The genes are TRBV7-3 and TRBJ2-1; TRBD2 agrees at 8 bases. The specimen comprised PBMCs from the stem cell graft donor, sampled from the stem cell graft. This receptor was identified in a human donor who donated a stem cell graft to a child with acute myeloid leukemia. The CDR3 here is CASSLLVAGLGEQFF. The DNA for the CDR3 is TGTGCCAGCAGCTTATTGGTAGCGGGGCTAGGGGAGCAGTTCTTC. The whole variable domain, filled in from reference TRBV7-3 and TRBJ2-1, reads GAGVSQTPSNKVTEKGKYVELRCDPISGHTALYWYRQSLGQGPEFLIYFQGTGAADDSGLPNDRFFAVRPEGSVSTLKIQRTERGDSAVYLCASSLLVAGLGEQFFGPGTRLTVL.